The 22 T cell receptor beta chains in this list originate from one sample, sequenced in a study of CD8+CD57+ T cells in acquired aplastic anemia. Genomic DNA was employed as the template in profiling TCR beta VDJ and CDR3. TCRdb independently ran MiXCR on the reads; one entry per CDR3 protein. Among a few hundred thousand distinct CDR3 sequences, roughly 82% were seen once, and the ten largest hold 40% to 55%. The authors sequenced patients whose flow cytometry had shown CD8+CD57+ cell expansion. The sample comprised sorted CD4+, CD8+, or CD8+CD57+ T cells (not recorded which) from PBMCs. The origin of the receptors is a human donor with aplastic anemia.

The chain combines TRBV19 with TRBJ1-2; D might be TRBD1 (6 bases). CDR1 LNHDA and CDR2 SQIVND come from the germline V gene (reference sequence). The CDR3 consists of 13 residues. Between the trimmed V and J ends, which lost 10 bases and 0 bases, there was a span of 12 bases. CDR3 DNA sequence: TGTGCCACAAAACAGGGCCCTAACTATGGCTACACCTTC. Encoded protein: CATKQGPNYGYTF.

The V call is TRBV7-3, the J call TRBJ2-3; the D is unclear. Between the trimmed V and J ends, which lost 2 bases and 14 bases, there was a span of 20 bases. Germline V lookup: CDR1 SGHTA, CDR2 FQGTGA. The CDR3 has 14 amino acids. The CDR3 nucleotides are TGTGCCAGCAGCTTAGTGCCCGGTCCCCTGTTGTTGTATTTT. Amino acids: CASSLVPGPLLLYF. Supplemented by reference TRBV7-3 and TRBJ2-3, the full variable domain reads GAGVSQTPSNKVTEKGKYVELRCDPISGHTALYWYRQSLGQGPEFLIYFQGTGAADDSGLPNDRFFAVRPEGSVSTLKIQRTERGDSAVYLCASSLVPGPLLLYFGPGTRLTVL.

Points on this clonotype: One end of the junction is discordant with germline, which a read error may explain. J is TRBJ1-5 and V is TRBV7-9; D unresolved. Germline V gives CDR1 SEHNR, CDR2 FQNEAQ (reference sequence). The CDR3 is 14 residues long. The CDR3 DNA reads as TGTGCCAGCAGCTTAGTACCCGGGAAGCTGCTTCTTGGATTT. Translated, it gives CASSLVPGKLLLGF.

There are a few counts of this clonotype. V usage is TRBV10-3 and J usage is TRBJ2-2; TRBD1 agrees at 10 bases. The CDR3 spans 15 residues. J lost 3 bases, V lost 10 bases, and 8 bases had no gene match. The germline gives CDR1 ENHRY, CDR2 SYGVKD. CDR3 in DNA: TGTGCCACATCGAGGGGGACAGGGGACACCGGGGAGCTGTTTTTT. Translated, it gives CATSRGTGDTGELFF.

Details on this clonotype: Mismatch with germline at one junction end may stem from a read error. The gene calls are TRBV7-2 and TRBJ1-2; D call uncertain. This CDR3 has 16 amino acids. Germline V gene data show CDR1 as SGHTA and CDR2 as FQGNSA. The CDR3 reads CASSLGTIQMSYGYTF. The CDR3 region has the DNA TGCGCCAGCAGCCTCGGAACCATTCAGATGTCCTATGGCTACACCTTC.

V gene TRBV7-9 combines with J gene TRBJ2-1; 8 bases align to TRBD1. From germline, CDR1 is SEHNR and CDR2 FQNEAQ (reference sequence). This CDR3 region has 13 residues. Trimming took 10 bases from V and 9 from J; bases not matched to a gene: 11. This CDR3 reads CATSAQTGGEQFF. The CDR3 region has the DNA TGTGCCACCAGTGCTCAAACAGGGGGTGAGCAGTTCTTC.

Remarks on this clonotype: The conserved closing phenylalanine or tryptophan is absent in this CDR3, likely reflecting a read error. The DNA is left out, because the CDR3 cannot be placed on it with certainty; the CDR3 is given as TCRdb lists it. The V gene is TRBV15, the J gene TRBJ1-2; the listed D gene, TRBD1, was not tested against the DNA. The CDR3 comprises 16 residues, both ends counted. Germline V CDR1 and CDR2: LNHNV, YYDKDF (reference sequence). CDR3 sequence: CASSTRNRGLDYGYTP.

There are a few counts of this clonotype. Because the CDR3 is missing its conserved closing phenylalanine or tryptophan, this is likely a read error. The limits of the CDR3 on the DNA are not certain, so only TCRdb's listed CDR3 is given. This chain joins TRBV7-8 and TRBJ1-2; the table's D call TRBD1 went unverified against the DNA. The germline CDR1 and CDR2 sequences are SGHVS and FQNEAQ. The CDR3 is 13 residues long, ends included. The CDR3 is CASSQAGSYGANV.

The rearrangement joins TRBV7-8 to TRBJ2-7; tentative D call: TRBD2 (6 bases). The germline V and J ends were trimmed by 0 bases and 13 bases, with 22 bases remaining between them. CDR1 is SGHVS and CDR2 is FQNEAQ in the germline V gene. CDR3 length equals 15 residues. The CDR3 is CASSLAGGPDTGHYF. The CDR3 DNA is TGTGCCAGCAGCTTAGCGGGAGGTCCCGATACGGGGCATTACTTC.

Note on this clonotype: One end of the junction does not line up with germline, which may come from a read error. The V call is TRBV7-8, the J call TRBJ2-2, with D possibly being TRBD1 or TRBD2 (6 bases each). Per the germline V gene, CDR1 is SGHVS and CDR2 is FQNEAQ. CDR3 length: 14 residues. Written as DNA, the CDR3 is TGTGCCAGCAGCTTACCGCTGGAGGGGGGCTATGGCTATTTT. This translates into CASSLPLEGGYGYF.

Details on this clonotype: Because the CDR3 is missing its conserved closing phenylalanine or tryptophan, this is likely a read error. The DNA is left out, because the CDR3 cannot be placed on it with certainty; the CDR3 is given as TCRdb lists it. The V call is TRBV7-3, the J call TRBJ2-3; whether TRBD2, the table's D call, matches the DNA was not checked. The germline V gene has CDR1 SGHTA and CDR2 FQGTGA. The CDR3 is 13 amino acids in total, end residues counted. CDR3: CASSKEGNAVEHC.

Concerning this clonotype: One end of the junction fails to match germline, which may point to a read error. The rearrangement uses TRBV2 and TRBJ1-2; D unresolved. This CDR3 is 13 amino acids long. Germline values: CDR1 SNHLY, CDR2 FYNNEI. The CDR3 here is CASGQGVADAHTF. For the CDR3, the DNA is TGTGCCAGCGGCCAAGGCGTTGCAGATGCGCACACCTTT.

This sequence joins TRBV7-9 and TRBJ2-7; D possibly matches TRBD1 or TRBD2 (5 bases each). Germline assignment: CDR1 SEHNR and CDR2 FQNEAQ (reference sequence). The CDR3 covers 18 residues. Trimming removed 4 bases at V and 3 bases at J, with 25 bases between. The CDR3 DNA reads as TGTGCCAGCAGCTCTCATCTAGACGGGACCTACCATTACTACGAGCAGTACGTC. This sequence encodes CASSSHLDGTYHYYEQYV.

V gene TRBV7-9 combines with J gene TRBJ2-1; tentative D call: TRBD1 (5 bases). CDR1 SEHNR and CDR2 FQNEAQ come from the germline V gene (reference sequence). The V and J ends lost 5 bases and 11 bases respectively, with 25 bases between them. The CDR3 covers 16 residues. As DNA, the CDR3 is TGTGCCAGCAGCCCCGGAACAAGCGAGGAGACAGATAAGCAGTTCTTC. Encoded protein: CASSPGTSEETDKQFF.

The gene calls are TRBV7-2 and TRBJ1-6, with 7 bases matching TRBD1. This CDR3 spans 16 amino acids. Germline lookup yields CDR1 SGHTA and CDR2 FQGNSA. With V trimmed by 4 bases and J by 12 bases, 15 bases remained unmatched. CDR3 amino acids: CASSSEPGQRGKPLHF. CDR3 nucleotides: TGTGCCAGCAGCTCCGAACCGGGACAGCGGGGAAAACCCCTCCACTTT.

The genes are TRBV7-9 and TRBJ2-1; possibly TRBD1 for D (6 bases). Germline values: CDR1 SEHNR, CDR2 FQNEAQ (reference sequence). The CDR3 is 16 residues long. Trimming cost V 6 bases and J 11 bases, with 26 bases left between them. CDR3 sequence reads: CASRGQGMSSYEQQFF. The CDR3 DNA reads TGTGCCAGCAGGGGGCAGGGGATGAGCTCCTACGAGCAGCAGTTCTTC. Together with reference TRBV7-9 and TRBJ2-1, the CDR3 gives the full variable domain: DTGVSQNPRHKITKRGQNVTFRCDPISEHNRLYWYRQTLGQGPEFLTYFQNEAQLEKSRLLSDRFSAERPKGSFSTLEIQRTEQGDSAMYLCASRGQGMSSYEQQFFGPGTRLTVL.

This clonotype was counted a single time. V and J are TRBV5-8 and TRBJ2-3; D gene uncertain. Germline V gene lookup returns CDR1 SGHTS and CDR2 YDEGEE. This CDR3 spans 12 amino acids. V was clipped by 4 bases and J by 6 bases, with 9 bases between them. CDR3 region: CASSITCDTQYF. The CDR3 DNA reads TGTGCCAGCAGCATTACGTGCGATACGCAGTATTTT.

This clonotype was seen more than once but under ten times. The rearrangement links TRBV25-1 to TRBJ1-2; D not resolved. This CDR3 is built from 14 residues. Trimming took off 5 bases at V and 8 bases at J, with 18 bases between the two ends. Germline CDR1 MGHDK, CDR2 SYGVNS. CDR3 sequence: CASSTPGGFWGYTF. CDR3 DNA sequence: TGTGCCAGCAGTACCCCCGGAGGGTTCTGGGGCTACACCTTC.

The CDR3 reads CASSFDPDGTALSYEQYF. DNA for the CDR3: TGTGCCAGCAGCTTTGATCCAGACGGGACTGCCCTTTCTTACGAGCAGTATTTT. The chain is built from TRBV7-8 and TRBJ2-3; D is perhaps TRBD2 (6 bases). Per germline, CDR1 SGHVS and CDR2 FQNEAQ. The CDR3 runs to 18 residues. The ends were cut back, 3 bases at V and 11 bases at J, with 30 bases in the middle.

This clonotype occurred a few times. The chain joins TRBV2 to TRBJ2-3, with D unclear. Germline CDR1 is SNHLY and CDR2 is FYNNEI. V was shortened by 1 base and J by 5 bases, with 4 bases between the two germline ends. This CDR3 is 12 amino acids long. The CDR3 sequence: CASSEEGDTQYF. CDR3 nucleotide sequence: TGTGCCAGCAGTGAAGAAGGAGATACGCAGTATTTT.

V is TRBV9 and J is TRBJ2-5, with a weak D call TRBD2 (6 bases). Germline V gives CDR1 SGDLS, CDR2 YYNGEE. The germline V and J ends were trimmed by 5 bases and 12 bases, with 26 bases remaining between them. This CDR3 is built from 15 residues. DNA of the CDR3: TGTGCCAGCAGTTCTTGCGGGACTTGGGGCGAGACTGAGTACTTC. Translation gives CASSSCGTWGETEYF.

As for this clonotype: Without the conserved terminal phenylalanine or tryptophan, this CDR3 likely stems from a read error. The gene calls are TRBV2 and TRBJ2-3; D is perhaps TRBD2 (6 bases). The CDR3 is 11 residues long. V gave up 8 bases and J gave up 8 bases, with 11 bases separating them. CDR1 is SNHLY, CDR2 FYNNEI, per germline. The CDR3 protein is CASGAGGTQYL. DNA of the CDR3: TGTGCCAGCGGCGCCGGGGGTACGCAGTATTTG.